This TCR beta chain was identified during a study of cytomegalovirus exposure and HLA in healthy donors. Study-level points and caveats: For most subjects, TCR beta sequences were reported to predict HLA-A and HLA-B alleles with accuracy. The study put under 200 TCR beta chains on its list as cytomegalovirus-associated. Earlier findings revealed that most TCR beta V segments proved productive either about 87% or about 30% of the time.

The CDR3 length is 16 residues. Germline CDR1 and CDR2: SGDLS and YYNGEE. Deletions cut 4 bases from V and 8 bases from J, with 21 bases between. Each donor was healthy, and each was a bone marrow donor. The PCR contained 60 Vbeta and 13 Jbeta primers. Some clones are missing from TCRdb's copy, which holds only in-frame ones; the method was immunoSEQ multiplex PCR. Among 100,000 or so clones, about 70% were seen once, and the ten largest hold 1.5% to 2%. On this clone: Its antigen is unidentified.

This receptor was taken from a woman between 40 and 50 years old in good health and CMV-seronegative. The chain recombines TRBV9 with TRBJ1-4; possible D gene TRBD1, 6 bases. Sequencing input: PBMCs. Written as DNA, the CDR3 is TGTGCCAGCAGCCCGCAGCGGGGGGCGAGCGGGGAAAAACTGTTTTTT. It translates to CASSPQRGASGEKLFF.